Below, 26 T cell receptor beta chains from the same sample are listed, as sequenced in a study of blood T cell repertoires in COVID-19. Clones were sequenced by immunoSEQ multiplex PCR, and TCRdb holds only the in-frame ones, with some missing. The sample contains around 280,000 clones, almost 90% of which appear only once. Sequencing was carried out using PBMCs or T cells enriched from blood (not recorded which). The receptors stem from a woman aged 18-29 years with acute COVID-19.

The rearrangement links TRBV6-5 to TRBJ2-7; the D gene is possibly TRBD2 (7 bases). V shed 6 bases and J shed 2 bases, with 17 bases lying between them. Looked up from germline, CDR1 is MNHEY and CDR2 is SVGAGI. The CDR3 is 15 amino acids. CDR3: CASREGGGIPYEQYF. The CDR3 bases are TGTGCCAGCAGGGAGGGAGGGGGGATACCCTACGAGCAGTACTTC.

CDR3 bases: TGTGCCAGCAGAGGGACAGGTCTCAGCTCCTACGAGCAGTACTTC. Protein sequence: CASRGTGLSSYEQYF. V gene TRBV6-5 combines with J gene TRBJ2-7, with TRBD1 matching over 8 bases. Germline V gene lookup returns CDR1 MNHEY and CDR2 SVGAGI. CDR3 length: 15 amino acids. Trimming cost V 6 bases and J 0 bases; bases outside gene matches: 7.

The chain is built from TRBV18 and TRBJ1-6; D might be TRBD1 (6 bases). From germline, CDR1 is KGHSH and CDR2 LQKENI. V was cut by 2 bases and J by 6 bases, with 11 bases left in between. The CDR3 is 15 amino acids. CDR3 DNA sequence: TGTGCCAGCTCACCAACAGGGAACCCTAATTCACCCCTCCACTTT. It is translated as CASSPTGNPNSPLHF.

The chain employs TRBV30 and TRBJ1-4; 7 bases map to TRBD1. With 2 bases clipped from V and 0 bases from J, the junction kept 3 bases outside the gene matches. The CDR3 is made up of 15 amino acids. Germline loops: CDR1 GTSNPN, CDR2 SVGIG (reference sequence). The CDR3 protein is CAWSLTGSTNEKLFF. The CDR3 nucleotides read TGTGCCTGGAGTTTGACAGGGTCAACTAATGAAAAACTGTTTTTT.

Here the CDR3 reads CASSNGQGALGNQPQHF. The DNA of the CDR3 is TGTGCCAGCAGCAACGGACAGGGGGCTCTAGGCAATCAGCCCCAGCATTTT. The V call is TRBV7-8, the J call TRBJ1-5; 11 bases map to TRBD1. V shed 5 bases and J 2 bases; nucleotides not matched to a gene: 8. This CDR3 contains 17 residues. Germline V gives CDR1 SGHVS, CDR2 FQNEAQ.

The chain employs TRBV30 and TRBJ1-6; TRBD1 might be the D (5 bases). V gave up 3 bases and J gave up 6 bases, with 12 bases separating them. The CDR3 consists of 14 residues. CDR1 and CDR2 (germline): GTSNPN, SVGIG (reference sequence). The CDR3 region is CAWRNRGINSPLHF. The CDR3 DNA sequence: TGTGCCTGGAGGAACCGGGGGATTAATTCACCCCTCCACTTT.

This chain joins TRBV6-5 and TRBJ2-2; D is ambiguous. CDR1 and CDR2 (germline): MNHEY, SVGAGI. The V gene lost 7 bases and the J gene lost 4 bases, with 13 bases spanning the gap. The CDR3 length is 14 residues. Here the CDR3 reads CASIPGVSTGELFF. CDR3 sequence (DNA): TGTGCCAGCATCCCGGGTGTCAGCACCGGGGAGCTGTTTTTT.

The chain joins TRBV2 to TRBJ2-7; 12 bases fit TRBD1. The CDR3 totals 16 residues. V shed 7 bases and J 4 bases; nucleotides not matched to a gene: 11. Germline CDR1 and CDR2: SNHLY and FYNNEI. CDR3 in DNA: TGTGCCAGCACCGGGGGACAGGGGGCGTTTGGGTACGAGCAGTACTTC. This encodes CASTGGQGAFGYEQYF.

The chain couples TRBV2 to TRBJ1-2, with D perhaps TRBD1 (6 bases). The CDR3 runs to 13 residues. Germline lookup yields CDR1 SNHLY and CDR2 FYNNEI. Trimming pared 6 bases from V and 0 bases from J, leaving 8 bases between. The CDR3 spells CASRRDTNYGYTF. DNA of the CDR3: TGTGCCAGCAGGAGGGACACTAACTATGGCTACACCTTC. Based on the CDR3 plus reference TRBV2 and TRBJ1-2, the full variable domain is EPEVTQTPSHQVTQMGQEVILRCVPISNHLYFYWYRQILGQKVEFLVSFYNNEISEKSEIFDDQFSVERPDGSNFTLKIRSTKLEDSAMYFCASRRDTNYGYTFGSGTRLTVV.

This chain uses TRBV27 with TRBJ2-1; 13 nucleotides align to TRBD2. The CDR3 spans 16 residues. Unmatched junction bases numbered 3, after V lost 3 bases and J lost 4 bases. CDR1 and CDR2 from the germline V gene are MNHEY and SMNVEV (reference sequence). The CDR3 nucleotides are TGTGCCAGCAGTTTGGGGGGACTAGCGGGGTACAATGAGCAGTTCTTC. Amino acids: CASSLGGLAGYNEQFF.

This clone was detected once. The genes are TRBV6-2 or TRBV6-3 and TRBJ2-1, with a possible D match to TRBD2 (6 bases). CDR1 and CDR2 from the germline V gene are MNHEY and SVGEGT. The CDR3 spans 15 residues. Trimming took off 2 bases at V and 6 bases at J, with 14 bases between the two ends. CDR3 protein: CASSYLDGSSNEQFF. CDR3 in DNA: TGTGCCAGCAGTTACCTCGACGGGAGCAGCAATGAGCAGTTCTTC.

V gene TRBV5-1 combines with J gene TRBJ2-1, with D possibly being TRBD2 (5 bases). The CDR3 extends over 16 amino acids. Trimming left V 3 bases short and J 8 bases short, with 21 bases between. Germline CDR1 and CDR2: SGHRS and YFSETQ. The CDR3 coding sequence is TGCGCCAGCAGCTCGCCGGGGAGTGGGCGGCAGGATGAGCAGTTCTTC. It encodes CASSSPGSGRQDEQFF. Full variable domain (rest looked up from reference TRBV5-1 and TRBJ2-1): KAGVTQTPRYLIKTRGQQVTLSCSPISGHRSVSWYQQTPGQGLQFLFEYFSETQRNKGNFPGRFSGRQFSNSRSEMNVSTLELGDSALYLCASSSPGSGRQDEQFFGPGTRLTVL.

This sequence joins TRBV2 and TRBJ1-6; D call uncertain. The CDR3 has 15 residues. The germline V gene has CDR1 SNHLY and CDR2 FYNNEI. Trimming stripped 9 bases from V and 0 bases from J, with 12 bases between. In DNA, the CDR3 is TGTGCCAGGTCAACGGGTAGCTCCTATAATTCACCCCTCCACTTT. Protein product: CARSTGSSYNSPLHF.

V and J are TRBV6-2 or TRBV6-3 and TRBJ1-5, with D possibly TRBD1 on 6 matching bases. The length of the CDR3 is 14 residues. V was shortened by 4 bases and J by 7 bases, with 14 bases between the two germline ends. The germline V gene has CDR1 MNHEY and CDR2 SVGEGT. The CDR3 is CASSSGRGPQPQHF. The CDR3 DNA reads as TGTGCCAGCAGTTCCGGCAGGGGCCCGCAGCCCCAGCATTTT.

CDR3 in DNA: TGTGCCAGCAGTGAACGGGACAGGGGGACGCGATCACCCCTCCACTTT. Translated: CASSERDRGTRSPLHF. The chain couples TRBV6-1 to TRBJ1-6; 11 bases align to TRBD1. The CDR3 has 16 amino acids. The germline V gene encodes CDR1 MNHNS and CDR2 SASEGT. V gave up 2 bases and J gave up 10 bases; unmatched junction bases: 7.

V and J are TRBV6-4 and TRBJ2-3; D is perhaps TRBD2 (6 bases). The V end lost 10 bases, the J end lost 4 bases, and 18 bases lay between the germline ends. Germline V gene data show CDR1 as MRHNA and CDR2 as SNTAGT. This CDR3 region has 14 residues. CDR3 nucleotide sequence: TGTGCCACCAAGGAAGGCGGGGACTCAGATACGCAGTATTTT. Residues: CATKEGGDSDTQYF.

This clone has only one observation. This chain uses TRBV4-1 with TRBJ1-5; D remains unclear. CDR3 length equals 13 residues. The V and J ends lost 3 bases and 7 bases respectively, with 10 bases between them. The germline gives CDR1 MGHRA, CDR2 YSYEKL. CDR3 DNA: TGCGCCAGCAGCCAGTTCACGGGGCAGCCCCAGCATTTT. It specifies CASSQFTGQPQHF.

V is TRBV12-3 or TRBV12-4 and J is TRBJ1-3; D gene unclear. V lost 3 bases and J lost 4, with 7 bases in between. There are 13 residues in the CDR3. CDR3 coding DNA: TGTGCCAGCAGTTTTGCAGAAGGAAACACCATATATTTT. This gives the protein CASSFAEGNTIYF.

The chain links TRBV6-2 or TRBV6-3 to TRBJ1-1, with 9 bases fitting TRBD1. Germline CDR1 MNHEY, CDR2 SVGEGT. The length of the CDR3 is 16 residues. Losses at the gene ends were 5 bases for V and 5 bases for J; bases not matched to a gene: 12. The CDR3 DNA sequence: TGTGCCAGCAGTATCCCGGGACAGGGTTTTAGGACTGAAGCTTTCTTT. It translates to CASSIPGQGFRTEAFF.

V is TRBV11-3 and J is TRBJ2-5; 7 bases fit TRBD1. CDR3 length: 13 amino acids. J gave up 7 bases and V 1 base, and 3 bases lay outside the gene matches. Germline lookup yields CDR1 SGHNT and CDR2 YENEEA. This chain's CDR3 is CASSLGQGGTQYF. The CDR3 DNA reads TGTGCCAGCAGCTTAGGACAGGGTGGGACCCAGTACTTC.

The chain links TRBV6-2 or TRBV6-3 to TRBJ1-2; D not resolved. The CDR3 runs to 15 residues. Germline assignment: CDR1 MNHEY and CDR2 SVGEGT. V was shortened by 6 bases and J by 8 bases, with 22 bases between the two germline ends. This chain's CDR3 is CASSKKDTTLRGYTF. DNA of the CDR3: TGTGCCAGCAGCAAAAAGGATACCACTTTGCGGGGCTACACCTTC.

The CDR3 DNA follows: TGTGCCAGCTCACCACGAATTGGACAGGGCTACTATGGCTACACCTTC. As protein: CASSPRIGQGYYGYTF. This chain uses TRBV18 with TRBJ1-2, with 8 bases that match TRBD1. The junction had 7 bases not matched to a gene; V was cut back by 1 base and J by 3 bases. Germline V gene sequence: CDR1 KGHSH, CDR2 LQKENI. The CDR3 is 16 residues long.

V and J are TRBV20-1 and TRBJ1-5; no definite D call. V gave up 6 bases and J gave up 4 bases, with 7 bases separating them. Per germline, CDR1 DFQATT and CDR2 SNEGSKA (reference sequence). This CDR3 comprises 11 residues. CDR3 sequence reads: CSAAGNQPQHF. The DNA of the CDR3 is TGCAGTGCCGCCGGGAATCAGCCCCAGCATTTT.

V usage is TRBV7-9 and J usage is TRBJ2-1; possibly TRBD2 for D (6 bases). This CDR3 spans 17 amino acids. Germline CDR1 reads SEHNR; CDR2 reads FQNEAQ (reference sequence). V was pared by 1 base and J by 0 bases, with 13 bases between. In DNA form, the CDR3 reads TGTGCCAGCAGCTTAGAGGAGGGCGGGTACTCCTACAATGAGCAGTTCTTC. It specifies CASSLEEGGYSYNEQFF. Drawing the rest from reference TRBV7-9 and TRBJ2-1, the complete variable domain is DTGVSQNPRHKITKRGQNVTFRCDPISEHNRLYWYRQTLGQGPEFLTYFQNEAQLEKSRLLSDRFSAERPKGSFSTLEIQRTEQGDSAMYLCASSLEEGGYSYNEQFFGPGTRLTVL.

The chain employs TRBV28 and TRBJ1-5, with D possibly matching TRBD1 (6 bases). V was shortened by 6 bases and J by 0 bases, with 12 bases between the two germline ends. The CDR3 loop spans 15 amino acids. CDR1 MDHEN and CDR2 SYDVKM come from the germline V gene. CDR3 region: CASSPGDLSNQPQHF. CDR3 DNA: TGTGCCAGCAGCCCAGGGGATCTTAGCAATCAGCCCCAGCATTTT.

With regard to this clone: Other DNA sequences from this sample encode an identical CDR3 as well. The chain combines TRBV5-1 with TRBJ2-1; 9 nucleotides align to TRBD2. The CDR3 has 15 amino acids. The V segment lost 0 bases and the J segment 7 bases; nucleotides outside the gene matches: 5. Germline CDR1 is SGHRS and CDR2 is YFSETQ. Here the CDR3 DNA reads TGCGCCAGCAGCTTGGCCCTAGCGGGAAATAATGAGCAGTTCTTC. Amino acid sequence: CASSLALAGNNEQFF.